Included here is one T cell receptor (beta chain) sequence, with context. This sample was taken from a study of T-cell reconstitution after alpha-beta-depleted transplantation in children. It was with unique molecular identifiers that the TCRbeta library was prepared. TCRdb used MiXCR to reprocess the PCR reads, holding one entry per CDR3 protein. The data show fewer than 250,000 distinct CDR3 sequences, approximately 15% seen once. There are 20 residues in the CDR3. V was cut by 4 bases and J by 0 bases, with 25 bases left in between. The germline V gene encodes CDR1 SGHAT and CDR2 FQDESV (reference sequence).

This receptor was taken from a male patient under 10 years old who had a stem cell transplant for acute lymphoblastic leukemia, so the T cells may come from the graft donor. The chain links TRBV11-1 to TRBJ2-1; weak D call: TRBD2 (6 bases). Specimen: PBMCs, mostly from graft donor cells, collected 360 days after TCRalphabeta/CD19-depleted stem cell transplant. CDR3 region: CASSSSGTGVKPSSYNEQFF. For the CDR3, the DNA is TGTGCCAGCAGCTCCTCCGGGACTGGGGTAAAACCGAGCTCCTACAATGAGCAGTTCTTC.